These 21 T cell receptor beta chains were all obtained from the same sample, sequenced in a study of a mutant IDH1 vaccine in newly diagnosed glioma. Their antigens remain unidentified. Measured with immunoSEQ multiplex PCR; TCRdb has only the in-frame clones, and not every one. Of about 12,000 clones detected, around three quarters appear once; the ten largest clones hold less than 5%. As for time point: week 47, end of study. Topical imiquimod was applied with each vaccine dose, which held 300 ug of mutant IDH1 20-mer peptide. The sample consisted of PBMCs, taken from a glioma patient whose treatment included an IDH1 peptide vaccine. The source is a woman aged 40 to 49 with glioma.

The V gene is TRBV10-2, the J gene TRBJ2-2; 7 nucleotides match TRBD1. The CDR3 totals 15 residues. The V gene end was trimmed by 6 bases and the J gene end by 1 base; junction bases not matched to a gene: 5. The V gene's germline CDR1 is WSHSY and CDR2 SAAADI. The CDR3, as DNA: TGCGCCAGCAGGATATACAGGGGGAACACCGGGGAGCTGTTTTTT. Residues: CASRIYRGNTGELFF.

The chain links TRBV5-1 to TRBJ2-1; 9 bases map to TRBD2. Germline V gene data show CDR1 as SGHRS and CDR2 as YFSETQ. There are 16 residues in the CDR3. The V gene end was trimmed by 4 bases and the J gene end by 5 bases; junction bases not matched to a gene: 10. CDR3 nucleotide sequence: TGCGCCAGCAGCCCCGACCGGGGACTAGCAAACAATGAGCAGTTCTTC. This sequence encodes CASSPDRGLANNEQFF.

This clone was seen more than once but under ten times. The junction departs from the called germline gene at one end, perhaps through a read error. CDR3 bases: TGTGCCACCAGCAAAGCAGGGACTAGCGGAAACAATGAGCAGTTCTTC. Translation: CATSKAGTSGNNEQFF. The rearrangement links TRBV4-2 to TRBJ2-1; 11 bases are a match to TRBD2. There are 16 residues in the CDR3. Germline CDR1 is LGHNA and CDR2 is YNFKEQ.

J is TRBJ2-5 and V is TRBV6-5; 9 nucleotides line up with TRBD2. Germline CDR1 reads MNHEY; CDR2 reads SVGAGI. V lost 6 bases and J lost 5; bases outside the gene matches: 10. The CDR3 length is 15 residues. DNA for the CDR3: TGTGCCAGCAGCCGAGGAGTAGCGGGGGAGGAGACCCAGTACTTC. Its translation is CASSRGVAGEETQYF.

This clone was observed a few times. This chain uses TRBV10-3 with TRBJ1-1; D might be TRBD1 (6 bases). This CDR3 is 13 amino acids long. V was trimmed by 11 bases and J by 3 bases, leaving 16 bases between them. Per the germline V gene, CDR1 is ENHRY and CDR2 is SYGVKD. The CDR3 DNA follows: TGTGCCTCCGGGGGGGGGCAGGACACTGAAGCTTTCTTT. This codes for CASGGGQDTEAFF.

The chain carries TRBV4-3 and TRBJ2-5; weak D call: TRBD2 (6 bases). Germline CDR1 is LGHNA and CDR2 is YSLEER. Trimming stripped 1 base from V and 5 bases from J, with 14 bases between. The CDR3 extends over 15 amino acids. The CDR3 spells CASSQVNIRGETQYF. For the CDR3, the DNA is TGCGCCAGCAGCCAAGTAAATATCCGGGGGGAGACCCAGTACTTC.

This rearrangement joins TRBV28 to TRBJ2-1, with 12 bases matching TRBD2. Losses at the gene ends were 3 bases for V and 6 bases for J; bases not matched to a gene: 6. Germline loops: CDR1 MDHEN, CDR2 SYDVKM. The CDR3 runs to 16 residues. CDR3 nucleotide sequence: TGTGCCAGCAGTTTTTCCGGACTAGCGGGGTCCAATGAGCAGTTCTTC. Protein: CASSFSGLAGSNEQFF.

CDR3 sequence reads: CASTLADYGYTF. The CDR3 region has the DNA TGTGCCAGCACACTCGCAGACTATGGCTACACCTTC. This chain links TRBV2 with TRBJ1-2; the D is unclear. The CDR3 is 12 amino acids. CDR1 and CDR2 (germline): SNHLY, FYNNEI. V was clipped by 7 bases and J by 3 bases, with 9 bases between them.

The chain recombines TRBV2 with TRBJ1-1; maybe TRBD1 (5 bases). Germline values: CDR1 SNHLY, CDR2 FYNNEI. V was cut by 2 bases and J by 10 bases, with 17 bases left in between. This CDR3 has 14 residues. The CDR3 loop is CASSETKAGGGAFF. The CDR3 DNA follows: TGTGCCAGCAGTGAAACTAAAGCGGGTGGGGGAGCTTTCTTT.

This clone has just one count. This rearrangement joins TRBV5-4 to TRBJ2-1; 9 bases are a match to TRBD2. Per the germline V gene, CDR1 is SGHNT and CDR2 is YYREEE (reference sequence). CDR3 length equals 16 residues. Trimming cost V 2 bases and J 2 bases; bases outside gene matches: 5. The CDR3 coding sequence is TGTGCCAGCAGCTTAAAGCGGGAGGCCGCCTACAATGAGCAGTTCTTC. This encodes CASSLKREAAYNEQFF. Full variable domain (missing parts from reference TRBV5-4 and TRBJ2-1): ETGVTQSPTHLIKTRGQQVTLRCSSQSGHNTVSWYQQALGQGPQFIFQYYREEENGRGNFPPRFSGLQFPNYSSELNVNALELDDSALYLCASSLKREAAYNEQFFGPGTRLTVL.

This chain uses TRBV18 with TRBJ1-3; D remains unclear. With 3 bases removed from V and 8 bases from J, the gap between germline ends came to 14 bases. Germline CDR1 KGHSH, CDR2 LQKENI. The CDR3 runs 14 residues. CDR3 sequence: CASSPTPGPDTIYF. The CDR3 DNA follows: TGTGCCAGCTCACCGACCCCCGGCCCCGACACCATATATTTT.

This sequence joins TRBV5-1 and TRBJ2-5; 9 bases align to TRBD1. The J call may be in error: the DNA end matches TRBJ2-7 better. Germline CDR1 reads SGHRS; CDR2 reads YFSETQ. The CDR3 is made up of 14 amino acids. The CDR3 DNA is TGCGCCAGCAGCTACCAGGACAGGGGAGGCGAGCAGTACTTC. It codes for CASSYQDRGGEQYF.

The V and J genes are TRBV28 and TRBJ1-6; 10 nucleotides agree with TRBD1. V lost 6 bases to trimming and J lost 10 bases; unmatched junction nucleotides: 9. The CDR3 runs to 15 residues. Germline lookup yields CDR1 MDHEN and CDR2 SYDVKM. The CDR3 DNA reads TGTGCCAGCAGCGGGGACAGGGGAAAATTATCACCCCTCCACTTT. It is translated as CASSGDRGKLSPLHF.

About this clone: One junction end does not reproduce the germline sequence, and a read error may be involved. The V call is TRBV9, the J call TRBJ1-2; perhaps TRBD1 as D (6 bases). There are 12 residues in the CDR3. The germline V gene encodes CDR1 SGDLS and CDR2 YYNGEE. The CDR3 is CVSSTGNYGYTF. In DNA form, the CDR3 reads TGTGTCAGCAGCACAGGGAACTATGGCTACACCTTC.

J is TRBJ2-5 and V is TRBV14; TRBD1 matches 10 bases. Germline CDR1 reads SGHDN; CDR2 reads FVKESK. The junction had 9 bases not matched to a gene; V was cut back by 4 bases and J by 4 bases. There are 16 residues in the CDR3. CDR3 amino acids: CASSPIDRGLGETQYF. CDR3 sequence (DNA): TGTGCCAGCAGCCCTATCGACAGGGGGCTAGGAGAGACCCAGTACTTC.

Comment on this clone: Relative to the germline gene, one junction end is altered; a read error may explain this. V usage is TRBV30 and J usage is TRBJ1-4; a possible D gene is TRBD1 (6 bases). Germline V gene data show CDR1 as GTSNPN and CDR2 as SVGIG (reference sequence). The CDR3 covers 13 residues. This CDR3 is CAWRRGVREKLVF. DNA for the CDR3: TGTGCCTGGAGAAGGGGGGTACGGGAAAAACTGGTTTTT.

The genes are TRBV7-8 and TRBJ2-7; TRBD1 might be the D (5 bases). V was shortened by 3 bases and J by 0 bases, with 12 bases between the two germline ends. The CDR3 has 15 amino acids. Germline-derived CDR1 and CDR2 are SGHVS and FQNEAQ. CDR3 DNA: TGTGCCAGCAGCTTGGCAGGGCCTTCCTCCTACGAGCAGTACTTC. Amino acids: CASSLAGPSSYEQYF.

V gene TRBV29-1 combines with J gene TRBJ2-7; TRBD1 might be the D (6 bases). There are 14 residues in the CDR3. V lost 0 bases to trimming and J lost 2 bases, with 11 bases between them. CDR1 and CDR2 from the germline V gene are SQVTM and ANQGSEA. The CDR3 DNA is TGCAGCGTTGAAGATCCCACAGGGACCTACGAGCAGTACTTC. Protein product: CSVEDPTGTYEQYF.

The chain carries TRBV4-2 and TRBJ2-7, with TRBD2 matching 15 bases. The CDR3 covers 20 residues. Per the germline V gene, CDR1 is LGHNA and CDR2 is YNFKEQ. The junction had 14 bases not matched to a gene; V was cut back by 3 bases and J by 2 bases. CDR3 protein: CASSQQPFPGLAGGTYEQYF. CDR3 sequence (DNA): TGTGCCAGCAGCCAGCAACCGTTCCCGGGACTAGCGGGAGGAACCTACGAGCAGTACTTC.

This clone was observed a few times. This chain connects TRBV28 to TRBJ1-1; 7 nucleotides agree with TRBD1. This CDR3 has 14 amino acids. Germline CDR1 is MDHEN and CDR2 is SYDVKM. Trimming cost V 7 bases and J 0 bases; bases outside gene matches: 5. As DNA, the CDR3 is TGTGCCAGCACGACGACAGGGTTGAACACTGAAGCTTTCTTT. Translating gives CASTTTGLNTEAFF.

This clone has a handful of counts. The rearrangement joins TRBV18 to TRBJ1-4, with D perhaps TRBD1 (6 bases). Germline CDR1 KGHSH, CDR2 LQKENI. This CDR3 is 15 amino acids long. With 3 bases removed from V and 6 bases from J, the gap between germline ends came to 14 bases. For the CDR3, the DNA is TGTGCCAGCTCACCGGTACGGGGGCGGGATGAAAAACTGTTTTTT. Amino acids: CASSPVRGRDEKLFF.